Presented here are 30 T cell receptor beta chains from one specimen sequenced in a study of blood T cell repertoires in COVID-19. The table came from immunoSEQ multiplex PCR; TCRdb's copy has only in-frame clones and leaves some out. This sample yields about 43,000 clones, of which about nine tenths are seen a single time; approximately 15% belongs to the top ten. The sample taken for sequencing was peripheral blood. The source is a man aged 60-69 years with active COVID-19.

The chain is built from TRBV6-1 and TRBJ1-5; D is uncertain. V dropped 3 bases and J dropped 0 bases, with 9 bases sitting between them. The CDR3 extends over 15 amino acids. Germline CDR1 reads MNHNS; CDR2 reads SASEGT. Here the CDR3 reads CASSESRYSNQPQHF. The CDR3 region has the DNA TGTGCCAGCAGTGAGAGTCGCTATAGCAATCAGCCCCAGCATTTT.

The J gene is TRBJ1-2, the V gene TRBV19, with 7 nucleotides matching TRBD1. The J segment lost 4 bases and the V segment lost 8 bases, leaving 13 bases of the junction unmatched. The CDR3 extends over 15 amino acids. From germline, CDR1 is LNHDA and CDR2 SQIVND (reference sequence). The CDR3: CASADDRVRTYGYTF. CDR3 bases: TGTGCCAGTGCGGACGACAGGGTGCGGACCTATGGCTACACCTTC.

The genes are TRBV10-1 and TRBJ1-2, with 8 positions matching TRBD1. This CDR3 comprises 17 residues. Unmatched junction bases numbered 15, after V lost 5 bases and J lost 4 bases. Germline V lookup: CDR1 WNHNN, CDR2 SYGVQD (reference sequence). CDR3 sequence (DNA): TGCGCCAGCAGTCCCAATCCTAAAAAAACAGGGGGCTATGGCTACACCTTC. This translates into CASSPNPKKTGGYGYTF.

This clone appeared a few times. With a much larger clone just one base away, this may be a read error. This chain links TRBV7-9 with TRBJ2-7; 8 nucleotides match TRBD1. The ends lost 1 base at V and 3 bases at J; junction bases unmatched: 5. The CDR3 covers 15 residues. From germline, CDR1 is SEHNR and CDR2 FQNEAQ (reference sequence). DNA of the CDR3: TGTGCCAGCAGCTTAGGGACAGGGAAGGGCTACGAGCAGTACTTC. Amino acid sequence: CASSLGTGKGYEQYF.

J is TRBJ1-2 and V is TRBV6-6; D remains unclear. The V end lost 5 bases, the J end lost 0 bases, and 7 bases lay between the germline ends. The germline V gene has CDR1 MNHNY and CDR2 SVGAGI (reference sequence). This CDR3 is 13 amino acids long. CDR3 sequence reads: CASSADTNYGYTF. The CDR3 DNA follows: TGTGCCAGCAGTGCTGACACTAACTATGGCTACACCTTC.

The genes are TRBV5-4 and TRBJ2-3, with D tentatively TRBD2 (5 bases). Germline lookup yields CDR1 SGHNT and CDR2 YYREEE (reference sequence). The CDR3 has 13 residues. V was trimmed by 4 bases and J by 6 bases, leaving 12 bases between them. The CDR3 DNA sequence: TGTGCCAGCAGCAAGGTCGGGGAGGATACGCAGTATTTT. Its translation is CASSKVGEDTQYF.

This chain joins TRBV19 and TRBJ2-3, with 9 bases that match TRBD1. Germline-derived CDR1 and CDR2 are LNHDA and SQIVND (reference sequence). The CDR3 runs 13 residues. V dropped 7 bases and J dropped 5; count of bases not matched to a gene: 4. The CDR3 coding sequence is TGTGCCAGTACCCCGGGACAGGGAGATACGCAGTATTTT. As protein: CASTPGQGDTQYF.

DNA for the CDR3: TGTGCCAGCGCCCCAATTGGACAGCGCAATCAGCCCCAGCATTTT. This sequence encodes CASAPIGQRNQPQHF. V gene TRBV6-5 combines with J gene TRBJ1-5, with a weak D call TRBD1 (6 bases). Germline lookup yields CDR1 MNHEY and CDR2 SVGAGI. The CDR3 has 15 residues. Trimming stripped 8 bases from V and 2 bases from J, with 16 bases between.

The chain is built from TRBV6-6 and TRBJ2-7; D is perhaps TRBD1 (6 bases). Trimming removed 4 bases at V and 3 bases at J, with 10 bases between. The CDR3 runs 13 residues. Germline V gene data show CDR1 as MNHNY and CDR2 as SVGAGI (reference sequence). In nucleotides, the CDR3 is TGTGCCAGCAGTTTGGACAGTTTCTACGAGCAGTACTTC. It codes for CASSLDSFYEQYF.

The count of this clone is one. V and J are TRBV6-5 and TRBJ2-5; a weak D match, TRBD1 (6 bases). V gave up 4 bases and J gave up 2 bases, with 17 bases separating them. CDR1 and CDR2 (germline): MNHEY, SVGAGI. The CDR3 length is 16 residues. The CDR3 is CASSSYRDTTQETQYF. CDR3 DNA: TGTGCCAGCAGTTCCTACCGGGACACCACGCAAGAGACCCAGTACTTC.

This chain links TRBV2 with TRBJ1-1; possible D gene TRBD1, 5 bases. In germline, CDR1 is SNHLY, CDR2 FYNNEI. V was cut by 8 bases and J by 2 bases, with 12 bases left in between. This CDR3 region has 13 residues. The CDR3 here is CASHLGPNTEAFF. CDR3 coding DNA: TGTGCCAGCCACTTGGGGCCAAACACTGAAGCTTTCTTT.

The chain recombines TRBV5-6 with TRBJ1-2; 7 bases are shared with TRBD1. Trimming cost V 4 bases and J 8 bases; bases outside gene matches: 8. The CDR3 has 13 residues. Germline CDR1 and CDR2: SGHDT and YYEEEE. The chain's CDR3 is CASSHDRAKGYTF. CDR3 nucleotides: TGTGCCAGCAGCCACGACAGGGCGAAGGGCTACACCTTC.

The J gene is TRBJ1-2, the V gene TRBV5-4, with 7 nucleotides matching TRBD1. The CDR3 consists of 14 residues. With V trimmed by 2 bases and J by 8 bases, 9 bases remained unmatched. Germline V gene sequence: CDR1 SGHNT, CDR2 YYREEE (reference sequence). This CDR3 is CASSLRQGLRGYTF. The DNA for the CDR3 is TGTGCCAGCAGCTTAAGACAGGGATTAAGGGGCTACACCTTC.

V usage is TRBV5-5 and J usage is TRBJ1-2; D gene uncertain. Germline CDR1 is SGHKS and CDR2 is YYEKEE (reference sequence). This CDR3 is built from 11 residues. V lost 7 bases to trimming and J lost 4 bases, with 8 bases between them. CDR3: CASSGVYGYTF. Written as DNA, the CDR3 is TGTGCCAGCTCTGGAGTCTATGGCTACACCTTC.

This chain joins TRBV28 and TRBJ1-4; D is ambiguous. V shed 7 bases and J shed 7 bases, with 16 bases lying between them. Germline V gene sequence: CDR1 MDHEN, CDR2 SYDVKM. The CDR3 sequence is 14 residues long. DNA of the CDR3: TGTGCCAGCATCACGAGAGGGTCGGGTGAAAAACTGTTTTTT. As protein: CASITRGSGEKLFF. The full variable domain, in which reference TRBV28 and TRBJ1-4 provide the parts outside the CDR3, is DVKVTQSSRYLVKRTGEKVFLECVQDMDHENMFWYRQDPGLGLRLIYFSYDVKMKEKGDIPEGYSVSREKKERFSLILESASTNQTSMYLCASITRGSGEKLFFGSGTQLSVL.

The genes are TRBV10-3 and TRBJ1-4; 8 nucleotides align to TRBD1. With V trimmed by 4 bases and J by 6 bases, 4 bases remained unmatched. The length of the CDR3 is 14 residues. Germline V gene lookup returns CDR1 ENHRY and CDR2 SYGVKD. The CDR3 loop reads CAISGGQGDEKLFF. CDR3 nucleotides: TGTGCCATCAGTGGTGGACAGGGAGATGAAAAACTGTTTTTT.

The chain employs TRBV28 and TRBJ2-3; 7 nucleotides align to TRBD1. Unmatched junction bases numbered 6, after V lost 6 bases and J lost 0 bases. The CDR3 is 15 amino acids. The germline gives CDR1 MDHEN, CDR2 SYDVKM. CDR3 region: CASSRQGDSTDTQYF. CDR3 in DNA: TGTGCCAGCAGCCGTCAGGGGGATAGCACAGATACGCAGTATTTT. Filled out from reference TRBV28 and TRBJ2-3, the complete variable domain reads DVKVTQSSRYLVKRTGEKVFLECVQDMDHENMFWYRQDPGLGLRLIYFSYDVKMKEKGDIPEGYSVSREKKERFSLILESASTNQTSMYLCASSRQGDSTDTQYFGPGTRLTVL.

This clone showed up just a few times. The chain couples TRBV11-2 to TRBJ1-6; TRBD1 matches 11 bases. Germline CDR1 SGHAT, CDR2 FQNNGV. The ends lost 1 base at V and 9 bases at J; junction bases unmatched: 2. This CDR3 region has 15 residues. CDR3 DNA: TGTGCCAGCAGCTTAGGTGGGACAGGGGGTTCACCCCTCCACTTT. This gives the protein CASSLGGTGGSPLHF.

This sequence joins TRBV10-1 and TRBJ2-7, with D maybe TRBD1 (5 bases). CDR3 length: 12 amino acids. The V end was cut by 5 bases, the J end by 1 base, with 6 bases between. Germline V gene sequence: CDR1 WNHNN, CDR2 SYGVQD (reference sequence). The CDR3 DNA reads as TGCGCCAGCAGTACAGGATCCTACGAGCAGTACTTC. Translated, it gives CASSTGSYEQYF.

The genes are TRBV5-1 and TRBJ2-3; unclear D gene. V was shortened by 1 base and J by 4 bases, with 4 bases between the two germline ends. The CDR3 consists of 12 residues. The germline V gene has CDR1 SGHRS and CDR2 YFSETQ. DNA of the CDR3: TGCGCCAGCAGCTTGCTTGCAGATACGCAGTATTTT. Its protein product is CASSLLADTQYF.

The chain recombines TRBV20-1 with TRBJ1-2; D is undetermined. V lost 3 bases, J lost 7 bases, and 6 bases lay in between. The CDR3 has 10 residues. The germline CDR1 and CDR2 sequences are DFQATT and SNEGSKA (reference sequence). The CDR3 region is CSARGAGYTF. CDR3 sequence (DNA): TGCAGTGCTAGGGGCGCTGGCTACACCTTC.

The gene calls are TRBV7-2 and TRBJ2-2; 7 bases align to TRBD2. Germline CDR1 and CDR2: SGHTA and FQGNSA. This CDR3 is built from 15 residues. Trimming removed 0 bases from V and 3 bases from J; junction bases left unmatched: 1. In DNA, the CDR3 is TGTGCCAGCAGCTTAGCGGGAGGGTACACCGGGGAGCTGTTTTTT. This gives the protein CASSLAGGYTGELFF. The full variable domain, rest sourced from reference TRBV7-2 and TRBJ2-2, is GAGVSQSPSNKVTEKGKDVELRCDPISGHTALYWYRQSLGQGLEFLIYFQGNSAPDKSGLPSDRFSAERTGGSVSTLTIQRTQQEDSAVYLCASSLAGGYTGELFFGEGSRLTVL.

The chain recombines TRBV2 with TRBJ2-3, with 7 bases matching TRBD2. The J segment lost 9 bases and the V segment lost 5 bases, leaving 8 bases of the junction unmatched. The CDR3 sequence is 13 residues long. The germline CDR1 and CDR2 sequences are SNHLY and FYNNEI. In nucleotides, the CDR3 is TGTGCCAGCAGTCAGACTAGCCCCCAAACGCAGTATTTT. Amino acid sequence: CASSQTSPQTQYF.

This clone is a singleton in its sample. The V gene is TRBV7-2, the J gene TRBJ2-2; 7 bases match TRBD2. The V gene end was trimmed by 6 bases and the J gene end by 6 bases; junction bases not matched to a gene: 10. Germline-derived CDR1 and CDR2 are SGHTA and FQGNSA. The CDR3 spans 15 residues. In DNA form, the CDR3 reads TGTGCCAGCAGACGGACTAGAGGTCCCCCCGGGGAGCTGTTTTTT. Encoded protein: CASRRTRGPPGELFF.

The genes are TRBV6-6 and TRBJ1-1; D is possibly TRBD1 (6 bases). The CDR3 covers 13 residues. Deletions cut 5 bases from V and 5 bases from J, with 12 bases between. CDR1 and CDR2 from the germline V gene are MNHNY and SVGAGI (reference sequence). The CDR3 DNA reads TGTGCCAGCAGTACCGGACAGACAACTGAAGCTTTCTTT. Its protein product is CASSTGQTTEAFF.

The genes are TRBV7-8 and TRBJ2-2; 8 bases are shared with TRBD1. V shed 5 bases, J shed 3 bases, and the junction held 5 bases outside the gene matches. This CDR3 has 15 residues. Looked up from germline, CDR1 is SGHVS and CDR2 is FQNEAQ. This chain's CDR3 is CASSRGQGDTGELFF. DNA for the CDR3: TGTGCCAGCAGCCGCGGACAGGGTGACACCGGGGAGCTGTTTTTT.

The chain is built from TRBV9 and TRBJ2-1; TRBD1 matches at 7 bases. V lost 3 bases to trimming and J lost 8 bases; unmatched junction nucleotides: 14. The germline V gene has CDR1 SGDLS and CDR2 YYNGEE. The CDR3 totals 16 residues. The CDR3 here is CASSAPTGVALHEQFF. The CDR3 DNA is TGTGCCAGCAGCGCTCCAACAGGGGTTGCTCTGCATGAGCAGTTCTTC.

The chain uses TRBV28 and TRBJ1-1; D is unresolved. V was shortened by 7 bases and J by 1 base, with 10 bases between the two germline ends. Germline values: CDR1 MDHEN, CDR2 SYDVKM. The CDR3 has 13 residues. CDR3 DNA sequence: TGTGCCAGCATCCTTACACGGAACACTGAAGCTTTCTTT. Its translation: CASILTRNTEAFF.

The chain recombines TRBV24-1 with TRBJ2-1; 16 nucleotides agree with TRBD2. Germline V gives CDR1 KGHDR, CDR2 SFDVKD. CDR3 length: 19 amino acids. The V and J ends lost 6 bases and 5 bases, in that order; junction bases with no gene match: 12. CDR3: CATSPRQGTSGRVDNEQFF. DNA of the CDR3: TGTGCCACCAGTCCCCGGCAGGGGACTAGCGGGAGGGTTGACAATGAGCAGTTCTTC.

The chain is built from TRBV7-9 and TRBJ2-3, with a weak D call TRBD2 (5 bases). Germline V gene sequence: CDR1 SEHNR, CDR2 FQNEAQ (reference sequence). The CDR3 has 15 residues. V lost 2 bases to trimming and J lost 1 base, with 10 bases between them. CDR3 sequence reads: CASSLLAGRTDTQYF. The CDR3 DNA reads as TGTGCCAGCAGCTTATTGGCGGGTCGCACAGATACGCAGTATTTT.